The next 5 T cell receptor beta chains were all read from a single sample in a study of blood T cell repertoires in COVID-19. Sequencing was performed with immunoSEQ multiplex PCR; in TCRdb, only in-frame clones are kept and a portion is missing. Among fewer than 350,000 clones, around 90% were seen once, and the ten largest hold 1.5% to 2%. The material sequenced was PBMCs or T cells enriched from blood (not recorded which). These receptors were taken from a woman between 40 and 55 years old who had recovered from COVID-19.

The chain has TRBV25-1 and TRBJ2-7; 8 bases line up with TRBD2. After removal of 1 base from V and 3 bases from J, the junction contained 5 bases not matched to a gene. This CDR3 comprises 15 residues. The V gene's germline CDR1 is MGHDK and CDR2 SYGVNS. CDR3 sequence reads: CASSESHTSGYEQYF. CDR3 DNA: TGTGCCAGCAGTGAATCCCATACTAGCGGCTACGAGCAGTACTTC.

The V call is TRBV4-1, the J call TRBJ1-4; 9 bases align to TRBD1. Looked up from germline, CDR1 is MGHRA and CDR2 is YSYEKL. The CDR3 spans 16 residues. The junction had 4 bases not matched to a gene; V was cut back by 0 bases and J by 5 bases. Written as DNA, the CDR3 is TGCGCCAGCAGCCAAGAGGGGACAGGGTTAAATGAAAAACTGTTTTTT. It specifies CASSQEGTGLNEKLFF.

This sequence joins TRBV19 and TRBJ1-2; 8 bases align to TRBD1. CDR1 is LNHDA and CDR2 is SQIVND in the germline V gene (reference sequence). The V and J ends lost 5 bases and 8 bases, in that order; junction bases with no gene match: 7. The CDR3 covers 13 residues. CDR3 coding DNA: TGTGCCAGTAGTCTAACGACAGGGGTAGGCTACACCTTC. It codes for CASSLTTGVGYTF. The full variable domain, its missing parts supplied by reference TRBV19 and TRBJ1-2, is DGGITQSPKYLFRKEGQNVTLSCEQNLNHDAMYWYRQDPGQGLRLIYYSQIVNDFQKGDIAEGYSVSREKKESFPLTVTSAQKNPTAFYLCASSLTTGVGYTFGSGTRLTVV.

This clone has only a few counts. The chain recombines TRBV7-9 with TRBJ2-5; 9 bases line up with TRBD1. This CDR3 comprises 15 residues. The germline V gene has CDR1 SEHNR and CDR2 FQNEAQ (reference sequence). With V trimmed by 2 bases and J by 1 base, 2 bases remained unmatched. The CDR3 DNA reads TGTGCCAGCAGCTTACAGGGACAGGGCCAAGAGACCCAGTACTTC. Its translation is CASSLQGQGQETQYF.

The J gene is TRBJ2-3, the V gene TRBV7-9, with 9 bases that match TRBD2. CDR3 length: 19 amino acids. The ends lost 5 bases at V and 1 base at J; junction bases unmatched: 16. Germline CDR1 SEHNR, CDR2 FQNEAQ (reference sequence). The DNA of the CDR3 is TGTGCCAGCAGCCGATCCACTAGCGGGTATTTCCTAGGCACAGATACGCAGTATTTT. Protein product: CASSRSTSGYFLGTDTQYF.